Listed below are T cell receptor beta chains from one sample, sequenced in a study of blood T cell repertoires in COVID-19. The table came from immunoSEQ multiplex PCR; TCRdb's copy has only in-frame clones and leaves some out. The table records about 210,000 clones, 88% of them present only once. The specimen was peripheral blood. Source of these receptors: a man in his forties with acute or convalescent COVID-19. CDR3s include the opening cysteine and the closing phenylalanine or tryptophan. D genes are given only for firm matches. Only part of the rows carry a size: once, few, many, or a class if the clone is expanded.

NA	TRBV21-1	TRBJ2-1	NA	17	CASSRGPGGRDYNEQFF
NA	TRBV5-4	TRBJ1-6	NA	18	CASSLAGEGGSYNSPLHF
NA	TRBV6-5	TRBJ2-7	TRBD1	15	CASSYSGAGGHEQYF
few	TRBV6-5	TRBJ1-1	NA	16	CASSYGWTDLNTEAFF
NA	TRBV4-1	TRBJ1-5	TRBD1	16	CASSQDGTGSNQPQHF
few	TRBV29-1	TRBJ2-1	TRBD1	14	CSVFPGRGLNEQFF
NA	TRBV28	TRBJ1-2	NA	12	CASSLLTDGYTF
once	TRBV27	TRBJ2-1	NA	13	CASTSGTHNEQFF
NA	TRBV5-1	TRBJ2-3	TRBD2	14	CASVGGGVPDTQYF
NA	TRBV12-3/TRBV12-4	TRBJ1-2	NA	11	CASSSGYGYTF
NA	TRBV2	TRBJ2-1	NA	13	CASSTGLNNEQFF
NA	TRBV2	TRBJ1-1	NA	13	CASCGPAHTEAFF
NA	TRBV7-9	TRBJ2-3	TRBD2	16	CASSPPGTKVADTQYF
NA	TRBV5-4	TRBJ2-2	NA	15	CASSLDRVSTGELFF
NA	TRBV28	TRBJ2-3	TRBD2	16	CASSSRGGLLTDTQYF
NA	TRBV19	TRBJ2-1	NA	13	CASSIDPGNEQFF
NA	TRBV19	TRBJ1-3	NA	14	CASKGQSSGNTIYF
NA	TRBV6-5	TRBJ2-7	NA	14	CASSQRDISYEQYF
NA	TRBV12-2	TRBJ1-6	NA	14	CASRLLADYSPLHF
NA	TRBV6-6	TRBJ1-2	TRBD1	14	CASSYGQGALNYTF
NA	TRBV4-1	TRBJ2-3	TRBD1	18	CASSQEEMTGLGTDTQYF
NA	TRBV29-1	TRBJ2-3	NA	16	CSVERPWGGGKDTQYF
NA	TRBV18	TRBJ2-1	NA	17	CASSPPGTPRTPNEQFF
NA	TRBV7-2	TRBJ1-1	NA	13	CASSPTGRAEAFF
NA	TRBV29-1	TRBJ1-2	NA	11	CSVGRDYGYTF
NA	TRBV19	TRBJ1-2	TRBD1	14	CASSIGGQAVGYTF
NA	TRBV28	TRBJ1-5	TRBD1	15	CASSLFTGVTRSQHF
NA	TRBV24-1	TRBJ2-1	TRBD2	17	CATSAPLGTSGSDEQFF
NA	TRBV9	TRBJ2-1	NA	15	CASSVEGRGWDEQFF
NA	TRBV11-2	TRBJ2-7	TRBD1	14	CASSLGAGGYEQYF
NA	TRBV10-3	TRBJ1-5	NA	14	CAISGGRANQPQHF
NA	TRBV3-1/TRBV3-2	TRBJ2-7	TRBD2	18	CASSRPGTSGRGAYEQYF
NA	TRBV2	TRBJ1-2	NA	11	CASGTGRGLFF
NA	TRBV28	TRBJ2-7	TRBD2	16	CASSSSRLAEFREQYF
NA	TRBV6-1	TRBJ2-6	TRBD2	16	CASSEPGGSGANVLTF
NA	TRBV6-2/TRBV6-3	TRBJ1-5	NA	15	CASSPGLISNQPQHF
NA	TRBV28	TRBJ1-5	NA	15	CASSLGGFGGQPQHF
NA	TRBV7-3	TRBJ1-1	TRBD1	15	CASSPTGAAGTEAFF
NA	TRBV5-1	TRBJ1-1	NA	16	CASSLWGNSGEVKAFF
NA	TRBV4-1	TRBJ1-3	TRBD1	16	CASSQDPWTGRNTIYF
NA	TRBV4-2	TRBJ2-1	TRBD2	15	CASSLGTSSYNEQFF
NA	TRBV6-6	TRBJ2-7	TRBD2	15	CASSSGTSGSYEQYF
NA	TRBV2	TRBJ1-2	NA	14	CASRPGGSNYGYTF
NA	TRBV9	TRBJ2-3	NA	13	CASSVWTSDTQYF
NA	TRBV30	TRBJ1-2	NA	13	CAWNRGSDYGYTF
NA	TRBV6-6	TRBJ1-2	TRBD1	14	CASSYPGQADGYTF
NA	TRBV28	TRBJ1-2	NA	14	CASRPVQGPYGYTF
NA	TRBV28	TRBJ2-1	NA	13	CASTIGEPNEQFF
NA	TRBV6-6	TRBJ2-5	NA	16	CASSYFKAGLKETQYF
NA	TRBV6-2/TRBV6-3	TRBJ2-1	TRBD2	12	CASSLAGMGWFF
NA	TRBV5-1	TRBJ2-3	TRBD2	15	CASSSNWGGTDTQYF
NA	TRBV25-1	TRBJ1-2	NA	14	CASSTSDSSYGYTF
NA	TRBV20-1	TRBJ2-4	TRBD1	14	CSASEGAAKNIQYF
once	TRBV27	TRBJ2-5	NA	16	CASSLSIGGVQETQYF